Following are 8 T cell receptor beta chains from one sample sequenced in a study of neurological immune-mediated disorders. TCRdb ran MiXCR on the 5' RACE reads and lists one entry per CDR3 protein. The data hold about 39,000 distinct CDR3 sequences, with 7.2% observed a single time. The sequencing input was CD4+ T cells from blood. The receptor set was obtained from a man aged 45 to 65 in good health.

This clonotype came up many times. The chain links TRBV7-9 to TRBJ1-1; D gene unclear. In germline, CDR1 is SEHNR, CDR2 FQNEAQ (reference sequence). The CDR3 is 14 residues long. Trimming removed 1 base from V and 2 bases from J, with 8 bases in between. The CDR3 reads CASSLGHSNTEAFF. In DNA form, the CDR3 reads TGTGCCAGCAGCTTAGGACACTCTAACACTGAAGCTTTCTTT.

This clonotype has at least ten counts. CDR3 sequence (DNA): TGCGCCAGCAAGAGGACAGGGGAATCCTACGAGCAGTACTTC. Its protein is CASKRTGESYEQYF. The V call is TRBV5-1, the J call TRBJ2-7, with 9 bases matching TRBD1. Germline values: CDR1 SGHRS, CDR2 YFSETQ. There are 14 residues in the CDR3. J lost 1 base, V lost 6 bases, and 5 bases had no gene match.

The sample holds many counts of this clonotype. This chain links TRBV6-5 with TRBJ2-3; the match to TRBD2 covers 12 bases. V shed 6 bases and J 3 bases; nucleotides not matched to a gene: 1. The germline CDR1 and CDR2 sequences are MNHEY and SVGAGI. The CDR3 is made up of 14 amino acids. The CDR3 loop reads CASRLAGGTDTQYF. The DNA of the CDR3 is TGTGCCAGCAGACTAGCGGGAGGAACAGATACGCAGTATTTT.

This chain uses TRBV5-4 with TRBJ2-1; 10 positions agree with TRBD1. Germline CDR1 reads SGHNT; CDR2 reads YYREEE (reference sequence). The CDR3 is made up of 15 amino acids. J gave up 8 bases and V 5 bases, and 10 bases lay outside the gene matches. CDR3 sequence (DNA): TGTGCCAGCAGGAGGGGTCAGGACAGGGGGTATGAGCAGTTCTTC. This gives the protein CASRRGQDRGYEQFF.

There are many counts of this clonotype. V and J are TRBV9 and TRBJ2-1, with D possibly called TRBD1 or TRBD2 (6 bases each). From germline, CDR1 is SGDLS and CDR2 YYNGEE. The CDR3 totals 21 residues. V shed 0 bases and J shed 0 bases, with 25 bases lying between them. The CDR3 DNA follows: TGTGCCAGCAGCGTAGATTGGGGAGGACAGTCTCGCCGGGGCTCCTACAATGAGCAGTTCTTC. Translated: CASSVDWGGQSRRGSYNEQFF.

To note about this clonotype: The germline gene is not matched at one end of the junction; a read error may be the cause. The J gene is TRBJ1-6, the V gene TRBV12-3 or TRBV12-4; no definite D call. The CDR3 has 15 amino acids. The DNA for the CDR3 is TGTGCCAGCAGGCGTCAAAGACCGACTAATTCACCCCTCCACTTC. Translated: CASRRQRPTNSPLHF.

This clonotype has ten or more counts. V is TRBV21-1 and J is TRBJ2-1; TRBD1, the table's D call, lacks a check against the DNA. TRBV21-1 is deemed a pseudogene. CDR3 length: 14 residues. The CDR3 is CASSKRGRGNEQFF. DNA of the CDR3: TGTGCCAGCAGCAAAAGGGGCAGGGGGAATGAGCAGTTCTTC.

This clonotype was picked up many times. The chain recombines TRBV28 with TRBJ2-5; D is possibly TRBD1 (6 bases). The CDR3 totals 15 residues. V lost 3 bases to trimming and J lost 9 bases, with 20 bases between them. From germline, CDR1 is MDHEN and CDR2 SYDVKM. In DNA form, the CDR3 reads TGTGCCAGCAGTTTCGGTCTGCAGGGGCAAGGGGCCCAGTACTTC. Amino acid sequence: CASSFGLQGQGAQYF.